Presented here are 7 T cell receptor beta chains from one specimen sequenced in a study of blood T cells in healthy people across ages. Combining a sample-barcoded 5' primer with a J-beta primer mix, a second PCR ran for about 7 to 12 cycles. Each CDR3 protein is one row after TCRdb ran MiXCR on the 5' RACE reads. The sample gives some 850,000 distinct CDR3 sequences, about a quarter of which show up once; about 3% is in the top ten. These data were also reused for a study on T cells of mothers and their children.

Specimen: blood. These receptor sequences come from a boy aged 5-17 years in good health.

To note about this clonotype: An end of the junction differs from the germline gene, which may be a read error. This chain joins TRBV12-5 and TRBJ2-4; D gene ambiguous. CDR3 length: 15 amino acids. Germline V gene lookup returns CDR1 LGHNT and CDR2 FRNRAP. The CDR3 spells CASGKSLGNKNIQYF. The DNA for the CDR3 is TGCGCTAGTGGAAAATCCCTAGGCAACAAAAACATTCAGTACTTC.

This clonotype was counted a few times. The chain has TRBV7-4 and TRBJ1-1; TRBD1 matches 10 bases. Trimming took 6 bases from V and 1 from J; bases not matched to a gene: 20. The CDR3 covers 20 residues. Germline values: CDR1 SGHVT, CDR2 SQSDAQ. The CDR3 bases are TGTGCCAGCAGAAACTCCGGGACAGGGGAGCAGTACGGGCCGAACACTGAAGCTTTCTTT. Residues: CASRNSGTGEQYGPNTEAFF.

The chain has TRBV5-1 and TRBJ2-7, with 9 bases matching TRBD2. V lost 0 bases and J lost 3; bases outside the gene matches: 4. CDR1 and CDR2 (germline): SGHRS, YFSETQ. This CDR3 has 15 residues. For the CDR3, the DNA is TGCGCCAGCAGCTTGGTAGCGGGGGATATCTACGAGCAGTACTTC. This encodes CASSLVAGDIYEQYF.

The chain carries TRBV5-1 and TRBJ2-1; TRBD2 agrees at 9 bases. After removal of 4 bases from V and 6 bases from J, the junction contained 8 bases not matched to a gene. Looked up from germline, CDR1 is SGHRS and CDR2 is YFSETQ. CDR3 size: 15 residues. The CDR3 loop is CASSPARGGANEQFF. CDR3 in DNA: TGCGCCAGCAGCCCCGCGCGCGGGGGGGCCAATGAGCAGTTCTTC. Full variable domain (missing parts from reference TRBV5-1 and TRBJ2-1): KAGVTQTPRYLIKTRGQQVTLSCSPISGHRSVSWYQQTPGQGLQFLFEYFSETQRNKGNFPGRFSGRQFSNSRSEMNVSTLELGDSALYLCASSPARGGANEQFFGPGTRLTVL.

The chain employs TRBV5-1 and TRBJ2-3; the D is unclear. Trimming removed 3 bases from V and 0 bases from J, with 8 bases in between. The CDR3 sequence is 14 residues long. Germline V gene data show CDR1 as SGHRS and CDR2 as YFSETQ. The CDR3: CASSSDGSTDTQYF. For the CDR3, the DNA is TGCGCCAGCAGCTCGGACGGAAGCACAGATACGCAGTATTTT.

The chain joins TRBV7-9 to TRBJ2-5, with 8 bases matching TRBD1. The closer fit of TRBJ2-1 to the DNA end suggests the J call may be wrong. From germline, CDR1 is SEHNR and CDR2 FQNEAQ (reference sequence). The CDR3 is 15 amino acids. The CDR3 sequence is CASSSDRASYNEQFF. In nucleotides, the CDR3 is TGTGCCAGCAGCTCGGACAGGGCATCCTACAATGAGCAGTTCTTC.

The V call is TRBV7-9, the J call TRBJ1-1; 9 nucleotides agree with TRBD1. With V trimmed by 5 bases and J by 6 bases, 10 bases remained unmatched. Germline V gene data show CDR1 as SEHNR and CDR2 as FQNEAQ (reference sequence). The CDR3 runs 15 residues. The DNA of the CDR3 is TGTGCCAGCAGCCCCGAGACAGGGGGTGGACCTGAAGCTTTCTTT. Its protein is CASSPETGGGPEAFF.